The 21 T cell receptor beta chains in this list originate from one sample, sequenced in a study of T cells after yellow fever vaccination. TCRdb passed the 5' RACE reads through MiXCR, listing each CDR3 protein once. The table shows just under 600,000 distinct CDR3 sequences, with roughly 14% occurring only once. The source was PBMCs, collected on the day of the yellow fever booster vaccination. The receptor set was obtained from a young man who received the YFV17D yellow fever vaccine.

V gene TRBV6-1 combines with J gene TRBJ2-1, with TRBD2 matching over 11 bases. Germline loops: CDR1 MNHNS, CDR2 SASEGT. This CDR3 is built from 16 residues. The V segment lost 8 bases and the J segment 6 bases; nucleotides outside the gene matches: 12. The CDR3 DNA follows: TGTGCCAGCGGATTTACCCGACTAGCGGGAAGCAATGAGCAGTTCTTC. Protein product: CASGFTRLAGSNEQFF.

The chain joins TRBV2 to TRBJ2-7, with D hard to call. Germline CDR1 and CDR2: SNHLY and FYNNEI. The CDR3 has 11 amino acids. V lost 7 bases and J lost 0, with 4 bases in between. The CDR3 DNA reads TGTGCCAGCAAGAGCTCCTACGAGCAGTACTTC. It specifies CASKSSYEQYF.

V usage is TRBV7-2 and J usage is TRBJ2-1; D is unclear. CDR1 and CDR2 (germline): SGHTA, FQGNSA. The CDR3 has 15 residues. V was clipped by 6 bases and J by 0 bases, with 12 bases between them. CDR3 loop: CASSPPASSYNEQFF. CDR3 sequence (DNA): TGTGCCAGCAGTCCCCCGGCTAGCTCCTACAATGAGCAGTTCTTC.

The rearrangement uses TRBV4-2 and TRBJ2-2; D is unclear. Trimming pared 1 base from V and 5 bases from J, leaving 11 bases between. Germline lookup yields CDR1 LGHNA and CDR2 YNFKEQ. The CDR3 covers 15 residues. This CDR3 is CASSQVTAPTGELFF. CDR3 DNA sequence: TGTGCCAGCAGCCAAGTAACAGCGCCAACCGGGGAGCTGTTTTTT.

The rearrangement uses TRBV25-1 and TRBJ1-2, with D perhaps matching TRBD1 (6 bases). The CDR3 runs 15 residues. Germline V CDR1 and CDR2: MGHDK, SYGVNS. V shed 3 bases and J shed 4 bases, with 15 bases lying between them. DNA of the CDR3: TGTGCCAGCAGTGATACGGGGGGCGCCGGCTATGGCTACACCTTC. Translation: CASSDTGGAGYGYTF.

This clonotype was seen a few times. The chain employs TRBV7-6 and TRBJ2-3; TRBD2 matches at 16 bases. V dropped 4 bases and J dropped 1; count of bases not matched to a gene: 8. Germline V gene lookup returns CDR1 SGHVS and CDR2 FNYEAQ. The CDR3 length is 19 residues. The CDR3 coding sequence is TGTGCCAGCAGCTCGGGACTAGCGGGAGGGCTATTTGGCACAGATACGCAGTATTTT. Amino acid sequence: CASSSGLAGGLFGTDTQYF.

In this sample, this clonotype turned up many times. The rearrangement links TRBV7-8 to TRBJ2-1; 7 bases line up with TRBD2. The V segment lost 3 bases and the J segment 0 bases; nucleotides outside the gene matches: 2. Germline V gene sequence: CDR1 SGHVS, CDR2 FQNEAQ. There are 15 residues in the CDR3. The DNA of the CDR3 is TGTGCCAGCAGCTTGAGGGAGGGCTCCTACAATGAGCAGTTCTTC. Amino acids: CASSLREGSYNEQFF.

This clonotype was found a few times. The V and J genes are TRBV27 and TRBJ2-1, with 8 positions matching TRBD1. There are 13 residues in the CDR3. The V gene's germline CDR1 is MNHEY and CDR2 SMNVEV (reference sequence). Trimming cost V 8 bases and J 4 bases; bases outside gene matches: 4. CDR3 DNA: TGTGCCAGCCAGGGGGCTCTGTACAATGAGCAGTTCTTC. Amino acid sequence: CASQGALYNEQFF.

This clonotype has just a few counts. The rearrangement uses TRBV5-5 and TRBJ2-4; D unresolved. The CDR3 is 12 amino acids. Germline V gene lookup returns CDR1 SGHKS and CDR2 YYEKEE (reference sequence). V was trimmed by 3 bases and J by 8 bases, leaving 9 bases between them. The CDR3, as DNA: TGTGCCAGCAGCTACCAAGGAGACATTCAGTACTTC. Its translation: CASSYQGDIQYF.

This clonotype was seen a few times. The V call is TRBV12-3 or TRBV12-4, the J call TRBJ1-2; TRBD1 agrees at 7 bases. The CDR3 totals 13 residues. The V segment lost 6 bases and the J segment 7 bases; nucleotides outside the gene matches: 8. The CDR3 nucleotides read TGTGCCAGCAGCAACCCAGGGGGGGTTGGCTACACCTTC. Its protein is CASSNPGGVGYTF.

As DNA, the CDR3 is TGCGCCCGGTCCTGGGGACGCTCCTACGAGCAGTACTTC. This encodes CARSWGRSYEQYF. This chain joins TRBV23-1 and TRBJ2-7; either TRBD1 or TRBD2 may supply D (5 bases each). TRBV23-1 is identified as an open reading frame with a role that is uncertain. With 11 bases removed from V and 0 bases from J, the gap between germline ends came to 14 bases. The CDR3 sequence is 13 residues long.

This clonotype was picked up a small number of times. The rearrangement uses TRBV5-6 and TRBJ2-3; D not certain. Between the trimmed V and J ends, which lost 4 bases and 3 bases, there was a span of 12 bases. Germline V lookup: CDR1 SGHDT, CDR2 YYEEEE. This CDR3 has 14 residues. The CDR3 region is CASSPDGVTDTQYF. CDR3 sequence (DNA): TGTGCCAGCAGCCCGGATGGAGTAACAGATACGCAGTATTTT.

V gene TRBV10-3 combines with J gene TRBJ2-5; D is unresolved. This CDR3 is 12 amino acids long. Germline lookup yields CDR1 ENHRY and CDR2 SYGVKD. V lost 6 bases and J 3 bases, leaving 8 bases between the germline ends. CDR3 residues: CAIREKEETQYF. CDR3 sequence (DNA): TGTGCCATCAGGGAAAAGGAAGAGACCCAGTACTTC.

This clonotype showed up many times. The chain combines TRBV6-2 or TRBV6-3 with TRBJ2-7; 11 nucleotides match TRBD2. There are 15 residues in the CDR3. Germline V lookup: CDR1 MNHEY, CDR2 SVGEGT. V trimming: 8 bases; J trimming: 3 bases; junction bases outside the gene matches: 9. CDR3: CASSRSGTSGYEQYF. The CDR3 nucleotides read TGTGCCAGCTCACGCTCCGGGACTAGCGGCTACGAGCAGTACTTC.

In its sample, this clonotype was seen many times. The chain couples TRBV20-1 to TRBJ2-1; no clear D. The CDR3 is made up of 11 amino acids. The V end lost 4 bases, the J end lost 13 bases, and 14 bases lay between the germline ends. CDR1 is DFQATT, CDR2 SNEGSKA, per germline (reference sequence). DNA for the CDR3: TGCAGTGCTACACCGAACAAGGGACAGTTCTTC. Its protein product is CSATPNKGQFF.

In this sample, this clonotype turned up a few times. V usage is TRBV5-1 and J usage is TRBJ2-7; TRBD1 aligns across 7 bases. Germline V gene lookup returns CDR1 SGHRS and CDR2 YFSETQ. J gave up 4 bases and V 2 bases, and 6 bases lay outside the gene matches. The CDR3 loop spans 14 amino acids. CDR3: CASSLGQAQYEQYF. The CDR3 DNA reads TGCGCCAGCAGCTTAGGACAGGCTCAATACGAGCAGTACTTC.

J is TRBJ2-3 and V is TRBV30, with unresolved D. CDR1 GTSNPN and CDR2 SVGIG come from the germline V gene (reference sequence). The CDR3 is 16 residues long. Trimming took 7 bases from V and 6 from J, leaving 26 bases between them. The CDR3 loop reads CALGLGSGPMRDTQYF. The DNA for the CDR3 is TGTGCCTTGGGCCTGGGTTCCGGCCCGATGAGGGATACGCAGTATTTT.

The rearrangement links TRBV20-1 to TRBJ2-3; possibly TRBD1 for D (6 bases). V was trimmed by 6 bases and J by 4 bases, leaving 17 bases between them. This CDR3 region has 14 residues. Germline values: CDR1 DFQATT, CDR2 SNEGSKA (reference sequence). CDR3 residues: CSARDIRGPDTQYF. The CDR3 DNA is TGCAGTGCGAGGGACATCCGAGGCCCAGATACGCAGTATTTT.

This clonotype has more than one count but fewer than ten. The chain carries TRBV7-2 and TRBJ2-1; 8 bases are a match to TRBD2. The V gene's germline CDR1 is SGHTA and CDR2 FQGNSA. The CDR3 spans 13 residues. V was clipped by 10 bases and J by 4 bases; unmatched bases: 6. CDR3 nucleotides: TGTGCCACCCGACTAGCGTTATACAATGAGCAGTTCTTC. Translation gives CATRLALYNEQFF.

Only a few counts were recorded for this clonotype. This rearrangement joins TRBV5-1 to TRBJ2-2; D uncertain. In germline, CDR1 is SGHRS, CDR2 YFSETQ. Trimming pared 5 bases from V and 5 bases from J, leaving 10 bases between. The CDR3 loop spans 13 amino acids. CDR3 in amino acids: CASRPDWTGELFF. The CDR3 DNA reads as TGCGCCAGCAGGCCCGACTGGACCGGGGAGCTGTTTTTT.

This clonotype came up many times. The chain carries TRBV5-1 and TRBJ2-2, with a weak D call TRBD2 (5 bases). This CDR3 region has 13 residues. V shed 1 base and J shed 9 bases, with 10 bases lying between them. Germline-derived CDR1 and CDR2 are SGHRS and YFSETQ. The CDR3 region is CASSLLLARELFF. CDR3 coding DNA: TGCGCCAGCAGCTTGCTCCTAGCTCGGGAGCTGTTTTTT.